This T cell receptor beta chain was sequenced during a study of blood T cell repertoires in COVID-19. Study as a whole: Specimens from acute and convalescent COVID-19 originated in the United States, Italy and Spain. PBMCs, B-cell-depleted T cells, or T cells provided the cDNA or gDNA that made up the material.

Method: immunoSEQ multiplex PCR; TCRdb's copy keeps in-frame clones and lacks some. There are about 330,000 clones in the sample; 85% to 90% occur only once, and more than 9% lies in the top ten. CDR3 length: 14 residues. Trimming removed 5 bases from V and 5 bases from J, with 15 bases in between. Germline V gene sequence: CDR1 LGHDT, CDR2 YNNKEL (reference sequence). Enrollees, about 18 to 89 years old, lived in 24 US areas. All recovered Cohort 3 donors got two negative PCRs, got clearance, or saw symptom resolution. The clonotype comes from a woman under 30 who had recovered from COVID-19. This chain joins TRBV3-1 (or the pseudogene TRBV3-2) and TRBJ1-1, with D unclear. Sequencing was carried out using PBMCs or T cells enriched from blood (not recorded which). This CDR3 is CASSGNLESTEAFF. The CDR3 DNA reads as TGTGCCAGCAGCGGTAACTTAGAATCAACTGAAGCTTTCTTT.